Each of the 25 T cell receptor beta chains below was sequenced from the same sample in a study of control samples from healthy donors and cancer patients. Method: immunoSEQ multiplex PCR; TCRdb's copy keeps in-frame clones and lacks some. In the table there are around 97,000 clones, 85% to 90% of which are singletons. Sequencing was performed on PBMCs. The receptors here all came from a man aged 55 to 70 with lung cancer.

The V call is TRBV4-1, the J call TRBJ2-1; a weak D match, TRBD1 (5 bases). The CDR3 spans 15 residues. Germline V gene data show CDR1 as MGHRA and CDR2 as YSYEKL. V was pared by 2 bases and J by 6 bases, with 14 bases between. DNA of the CDR3: TGCGCCAGCAGCCAACCTGGGGCCCTGTCCAATGAGCAGTTCTTC. Protein sequence: CASSQPGALSNEQFF.

This clone appeared a few times. The chain couples TRBV4-1 to TRBJ2-7, with D tentatively TRBD2 (7 bases). This CDR3 is 16 amino acids long. V was trimmed by 0 bases and J by 0 bases, leaving 12 bases between them. Germline loops: CDR1 MGHRA, CDR2 YSYEKL. The DNA for the CDR3 is TGCGCCAGCAGCCAAGAACGGGGGGCCAGCTCCTACGAGCAGTACTTC. Protein: CASSQERGASSYEQYF.

The rearrangement joins TRBV29-1 to TRBJ1-3; 8 nucleotides match TRBD1. This CDR3 spans 15 amino acids. Germline V CDR1 and CDR2: SQVTM, ANQGSEA. V dropped 4 bases and J dropped 0; count of bases not matched to a gene: 5. CDR3 loop: CSVAGTGPSGNTIYF. CDR3 DNA sequence: TGCAGCGTTGCCGGGACAGGTCCCTCTGGAAACACCATATATTTT.

This clone was picked up one time. The chain is built from TRBV19 and TRBJ1-5, with 8 bases matching TRBD1. V shed 10 bases and J 0 bases; nucleotides not matched to a gene: 8. Germline V gives CDR1 LNHDA, CDR2 SQIVND (reference sequence). The length of the CDR3 is 15 residues. The CDR3 loop is CAIRDRPYSNQPQHF. CDR3 sequence (DNA): TGTGCCATTAGGGACAGGCCTTATAGCAATCAGCCCCAGCATTTT.

This chain joins TRBV6-6 and TRBJ2-1; no clear D gene. Looked up from germline, CDR1 is MNHNY and CDR2 is SVGAGI (reference sequence). V gave up 6 bases and J gave up 0 bases, with 12 bases separating them. This CDR3 has 15 amino acids. The CDR3 DNA is TGTGCCAGCAGGGGGTCAGGTCGCTCCTACAATGAGCAGTTCTTC. This gives the protein CASRGSGRSYNEQFF.

The J gene is TRBJ2-3, the V gene TRBV7-6; 8 bases are a match to TRBD2. CDR3 length: 16 amino acids. V lost 1 base to trimming and J lost 4 bases; unmatched junction nucleotides: 7. From germline, CDR1 is SGHVS and CDR2 FNYEAQ. The CDR3 DNA reads TGTGCCAGCAGCTTAGTGCCCAGCGGGGGATCAGATACGCAGTATTTT. Translating it yields CASSLVPSGGSDTQYF.

This clone was seen only once. The genes are TRBV5-4 and TRBJ2-1, with D unresolved. CDR1 and CDR2 from the germline V gene are SGHNT and YYREEE (reference sequence). There are 11 residues in the CDR3. V shed 5 bases and J shed 7 bases, with 7 bases lying between them. The CDR3 here is CASSYLNEQFF. The DNA of the CDR3 is TGTGCCAGCAGTTACCTGAATGAGCAGTTCTTC. Full variable domain (rest looked up from reference TRBV5-4 and TRBJ2-1): ETGVTQSPTHLIKTRGQQVTLRCSSQSGHNTVSWYQQALGQGPQFIFQYYREEENGRGNFPPRFSGLQFPNYSSELNVNALELDDSALYLCASSYLNEQFFGPGTRLTVL.

The chain carries TRBV5-4 and TRBJ2-3; D call uncertain. Trimming left V 1 base short and J 1 base short, with 7 bases between. The CDR3 extends over 14 amino acids. Germline loops: CDR1 SGHNT, CDR2 YYREEE (reference sequence). The CDR3 sequence: CASSLPGRTDTQYF. The CDR3 region has the DNA TGTGCCAGCAGCTTGCCAGGTCGCACAGATACGCAGTATTTT. Filled out from reference TRBV5-4 and TRBJ2-3, the complete variable domain reads ETGVTQSPTHLIKTRGQQVTLRCSSQSGHNTVSWYQQALGQGPQFIFQYYREEENGRGNFPPRFSGLQFPNYSSELNVNALELDDSALYLCASSLPGRTDTQYFGPGTRLTVL.

This sequence joins TRBV4-1 and TRBJ2-7; possibly TRBD2 for D (7 bases). This CDR3 is built from 18 residues. Trimming removed 1 base from V and 1 base from J, with 20 bases in between. In germline, CDR1 is MGHRA, CDR2 YSYEKL. The CDR3 nucleotides are TGCGCCAGCAGCCAAGGAGGTAGGGGGACTAACCCTTCCTACGAGCAGTACTTC. Translation: CASSQGGRGTNPSYEQYF.

This clone came up once. The chain uses TRBV14 and TRBJ2-1; 15 nucleotides align to TRBD2. With 5 bases clipped from V and 4 bases from J, the junction kept 21 bases outside the gene matches. The length of the CDR3 is 22 residues. The germline gives CDR1 SGHDN, CDR2 FVKESK. CDR3 coding DNA: TGTGCCAGCAGCTCCACATTAGCGGGACTAGCGGGGGGACGATCCTTATACAATGAGCAGTTCTTC. This gives the protein CASSSTLAGLAGGRSLYNEQFF.

The V and J genes are TRBV6-5 and TRBJ1-1; D unclear. V was shortened by 0 bases and J by 1 base, with 9 bases between the two germline ends. Germline CDR1 is MNHEY and CDR2 is SVGAGI. The CDR3 runs 15 residues. As DNA, the CDR3 is TGTGCCAGCAGTTACTCGATCTCGGGGAACACTGAAGCTTTCTTT. Protein: CASSYSISGNTEAFF.

The rearrangement joins TRBV18 to TRBJ2-3; tentatively, D is TRBD2 (5 bases). The CDR3 runs to 13 residues. In germline, CDR1 is KGHSH, CDR2 LQKENI. With 6 bases removed from V and 3 bases from J, the gap between germline ends came to 10 bases. CDR3 nucleotide sequence: TGTGCCAGCTCCCCGAGGGAAACAGATACGCAGTATTTT. This sequence encodes CASSPRETDTQYF.

The chain has TRBV11-2 and TRBJ2-7; D is undetermined. Germline CDR1 and CDR2: SGHAT and FQNNGV. CDR3 length: 14 residues. The germline V and J ends were trimmed by 4 bases and 1 base, with 11 bases remaining between them. CDR3 loop: CASSWRMESYEQYF. The CDR3 DNA sequence: TGTGCCAGCAGCTGGCGCATGGAATCCTACGAGCAGTACTTC.

The genes are TRBV30 and TRBJ1-1; TRBD1 might be the D (6 bases). V lost 4 bases to trimming and J lost 1 base, with 7 bases between them. This CDR3 comprises 12 residues. Germline assignment: CDR1 GTSNPN and CDR2 SVGIG (reference sequence). The chain's CDR3 is CAWTRGNTEAFF. The CDR3 bases are TGTGCCTGGACCAGGGGGAACACTGAAGCTTTCTTT.

The V and J genes are TRBV5-1 and TRBJ2-5; D ambiguous. The germline gives CDR1 SGHRS, CDR2 YFSETQ. V was shortened by 0 bases and J by 5 bases, with 8 bases between the two germline ends. There are 13 residues in the CDR3. The CDR3 coding sequence is TGCGCCAGCAGCTTGGCCGACTTTGAGACCCAGTACTTC. This sequence encodes CASSLADFETQYF.

This chain uses TRBV10-2 with TRBJ2-5; tentative D call: TRBD2 (5 bases). This CDR3 has 13 residues. Germline CDR1 is WSHSY and CDR2 is SAAADI. The ends were cut back, 3 bases at V and 4 bases at J, with 9 bases in the middle. The CDR3 DNA reads as TGCGCCAGCAGTGACGGGGTAAGAGAGACCCAGTACTTC. Translation: CASSDGVRETQYF.

This chain links TRBV6-5 with TRBJ1-2; D is possibly TRBD1 (6 bases). The CDR3 runs 16 residues. Germline CDR1 and CDR2: MNHEY and SVGAGI. The V and J ends lost 2 bases and 4 bases respectively, with 17 bases between them. CDR3 region: CASSYTTGLGPYGYTF. The CDR3 DNA follows: TGTGCCAGCAGTTACACAACAGGGTTAGGGCCCTATGGCTACACCTTC.

The genes are TRBV12-5 and TRBJ1-2, with a weak D call TRBD1 (5 bases). Germline lookup yields CDR1 LGHNT and CDR2 FRNRAP. This CDR3 has 15 residues. V lost 4 bases to trimming and J lost 6 bases, with 18 bases between them. The CDR3 is CASGSEMGRVNGYTF. CDR3 DNA sequence: TGTGCTAGTGGTTCGGAAATGGGACGGGTGAATGGCTACACCTTC.

This clone was detected only once. The rearrangement uses TRBV9 and TRBJ2-7; 8 nucleotides match TRBD2. CDR1 is SGDLS and CDR2 is YYNGEE in the germline V gene. The CDR3 length is 20 residues. Trimming removed 0 bases from V and 3 bases from J; junction bases left unmatched: 20. The CDR3: CASSVALGGGPSEAHYEQYF. The CDR3, as DNA: TGTGCCAGCAGCGTAGCCCTCGGGGGGGGTCCCTCTGAGGCCCACTACGAGCAGTACTTC.

The CDR3 bases are TGCGCCAGCAGCTGGGGAACAGGGGCCCCGAACACCGGGGAGCTGTTTTTT. Translation: CASSWGTGAPNTGELFF. J is TRBJ2-2 and V is TRBV5-1; 7 bases are shared with TRBD1. CDR3 length equals 17 residues. Germline CDR1 reads SGHRS; CDR2 reads YFSETQ. Trimming took 3 bases from V and 0 from J; bases not matched to a gene: 8.

This clone has just a few counts. The rearrangement links TRBV4-1 to TRBJ1-2; D is unresolved. The V and J ends lost 1 base and 0 bases respectively, with 21 bases between them. The germline V gene has CDR1 MGHRA and CDR2 YSYEKL. This CDR3 is 19 amino acids long. CDR3 sequence (DNA): TGCGCCAGCAGCCAAGTTGGCCAGGCACCTAAAATAGCTAACTATGGCTACACCTTC. Its translation is CASSQVGQAPKIANYGYTF.

The chain employs TRBV7-8 and TRBJ1-3; D uncertain. The CDR3 runs 16 residues. CDR1 and CDR2 (germline): SGHVS, FQNEAQ. Trimming shortened V by 5 bases and J by 4 bases, and 18 bases separated the two germline ends. The CDR3 region has the DNA TGTGCCAGCAGCAGATCCGGGGTCCCCGTGGGAAACACCATATATTTT. It yields the protein CASSRSGVPVGNTIYF.

The chain combines TRBV7-2 with TRBJ1-6; unclear D gene. Per the germline V gene, CDR1 is SGHTA and CDR2 is FQGNSA. Trimming took off 4 bases at V and 6 bases at J, with 10 bases between the two ends. The CDR3 contains 14 residues. CDR3 sequence (DNA): TGTGCCAGCAGCTCGAGACAAGCTAATTCACCCCTCCACTTT. It translates to CASSSRQANSPLHF.

This clone was seen many times. The chain combines TRBV7-9 with TRBJ2-7; D is possibly TRBD1 (5 bases). Between the trimmed V and J ends, which lost 0 bases and 7 bases, there was a span of 13 bases. Germline V CDR1 and CDR2: SEHNR, FQNEAQ (reference sequence). The CDR3 length is 14 residues. The CDR3 DNA follows: TGTGCCAGCAGCTTAGCTGGGGCGCGTGGTGAGCAGTACGTC. It encodes CASSLAGARGEQYV.

The genes are TRBV30 and TRBJ2-1, with TRBD2 matching 9 bases. The CDR3 spans 14 residues. V lost 3 bases to trimming and J lost 5 bases; unmatched junction nucleotides: 5. Germline V gene lookup returns CDR1 GTSNPN and CDR2 SVGIG (reference sequence). CDR3 residues: CAWSGTSYHNEQFF. CDR3 coding DNA: TGTGCCTGGAGCGGGACTAGCTATCACAATGAGCAGTTCTTC.